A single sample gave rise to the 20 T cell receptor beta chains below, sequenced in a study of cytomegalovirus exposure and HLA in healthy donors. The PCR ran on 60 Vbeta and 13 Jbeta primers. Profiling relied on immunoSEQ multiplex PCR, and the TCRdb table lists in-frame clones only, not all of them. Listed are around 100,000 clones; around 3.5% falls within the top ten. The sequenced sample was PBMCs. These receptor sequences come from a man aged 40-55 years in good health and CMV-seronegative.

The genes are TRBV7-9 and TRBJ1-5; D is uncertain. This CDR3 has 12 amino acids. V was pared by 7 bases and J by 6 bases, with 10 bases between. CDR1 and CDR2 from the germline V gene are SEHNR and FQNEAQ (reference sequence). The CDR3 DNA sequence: TGTGCCAGCACCATAGAGGGTCAGCCCCAGCATTTT. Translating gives CASTIEGQPQHF.

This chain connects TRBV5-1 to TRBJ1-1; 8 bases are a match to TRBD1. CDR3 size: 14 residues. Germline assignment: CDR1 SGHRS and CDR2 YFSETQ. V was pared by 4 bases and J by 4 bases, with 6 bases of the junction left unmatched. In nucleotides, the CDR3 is TGCGCCAGCAGCATTCGACAGGGGAGCACTGAAGCTTTCTTT. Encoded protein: CASSIRQGSTEAFF.

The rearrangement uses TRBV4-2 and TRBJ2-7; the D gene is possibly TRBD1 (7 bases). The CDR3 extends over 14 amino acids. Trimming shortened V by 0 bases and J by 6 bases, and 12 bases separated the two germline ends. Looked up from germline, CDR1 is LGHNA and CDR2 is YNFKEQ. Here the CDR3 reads CASSQDSQGGEQYF. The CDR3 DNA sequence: TGTGCCAGCAGCCAAGATTCGCAGGGGGGCGAGCAGTACTTC.

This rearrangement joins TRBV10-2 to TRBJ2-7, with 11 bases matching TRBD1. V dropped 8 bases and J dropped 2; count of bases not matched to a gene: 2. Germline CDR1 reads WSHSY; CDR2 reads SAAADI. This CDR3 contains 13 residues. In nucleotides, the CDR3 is TGCGCCAGCTCGGGACAGGGGGCCTACGAGCAGTACTTC. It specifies CASSGQGAYEQYF.

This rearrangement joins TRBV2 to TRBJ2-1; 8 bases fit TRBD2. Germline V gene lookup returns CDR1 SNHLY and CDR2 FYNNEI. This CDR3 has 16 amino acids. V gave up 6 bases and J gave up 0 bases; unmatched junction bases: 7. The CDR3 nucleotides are TGTGCCAGCAGGGACAGCGGGAGTAGCTCCTACAATGAGCAGTTCTTC. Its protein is CASRDSGSSSYNEQFF.

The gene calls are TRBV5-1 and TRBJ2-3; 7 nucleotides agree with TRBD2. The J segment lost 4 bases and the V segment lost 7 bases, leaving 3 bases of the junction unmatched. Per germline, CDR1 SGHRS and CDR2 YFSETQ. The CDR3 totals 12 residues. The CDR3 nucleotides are TGCGCCAGCGGACTAGTCTCAGATACGCAGTATTTT. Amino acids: CASGLVSDTQYF.

DNA for the CDR3: TGTGCCAGCTCCGAGGGAGGGGTCGGTGGCTACACCTTC. Translation gives CASSEGGVGGYTF. The V gene is TRBV2, the J gene TRBJ1-2; D may be TRBD1 (5 bases). V shed 8 bases and J shed 7 bases, with 17 bases lying between them. CDR3 size: 13 residues. The V gene's germline CDR1 is SNHLY and CDR2 FYNNEI.

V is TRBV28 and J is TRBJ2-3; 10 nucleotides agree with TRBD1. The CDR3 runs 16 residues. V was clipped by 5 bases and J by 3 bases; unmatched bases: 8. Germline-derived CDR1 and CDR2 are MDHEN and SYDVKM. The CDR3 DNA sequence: TGTGCCAGCAGTCCAACTTCGGGACAGGGGACAGATACGCAGTATTTT. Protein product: CASSPTSGQGTDTQYF.

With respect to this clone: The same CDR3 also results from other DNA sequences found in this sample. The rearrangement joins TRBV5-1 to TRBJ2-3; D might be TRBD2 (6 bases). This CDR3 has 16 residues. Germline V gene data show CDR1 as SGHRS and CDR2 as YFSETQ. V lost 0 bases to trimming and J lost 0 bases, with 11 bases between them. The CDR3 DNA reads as TGCGCCAGCAGCTTGGTCTTAGCGGCTAGCACAGATACGCAGTATTTT. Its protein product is CASSLVLAASTDTQYF.

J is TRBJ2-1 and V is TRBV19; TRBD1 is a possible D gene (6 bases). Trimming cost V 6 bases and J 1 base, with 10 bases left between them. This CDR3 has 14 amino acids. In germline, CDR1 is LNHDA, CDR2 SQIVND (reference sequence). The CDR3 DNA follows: TGTGCCAGTAGATCAGGGGCGTCCTACAATGAGCAGTTCTTC. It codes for CASRSGASYNEQFF.

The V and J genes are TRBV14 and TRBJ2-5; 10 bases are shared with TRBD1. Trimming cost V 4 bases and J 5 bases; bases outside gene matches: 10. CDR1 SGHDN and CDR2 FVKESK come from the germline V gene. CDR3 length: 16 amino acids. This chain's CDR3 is CASSPGQGSVEETQYF. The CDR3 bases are TGTGCCAGCAGCCCGGGACAGGGGTCGGTCGAGGAGACCCAGTACTTC.

The CDR3 sequence: CASSLGDQGRDTEAFF. CDR3 sequence (DNA): TGTGCCAGCAGCTTAGGAGATCAGGGTAGGGACACTGAAGCTTTCTTT. The V call is TRBV7-9, the J call TRBJ1-1; perhaps TRBD1 as D (5 bases). The CDR3 extends over 16 amino acids. The germline V and J ends were trimmed by 1 base and 3 bases, with 15 bases remaining between them. Germline V lookup: CDR1 SEHNR, CDR2 FQNEAQ (reference sequence).

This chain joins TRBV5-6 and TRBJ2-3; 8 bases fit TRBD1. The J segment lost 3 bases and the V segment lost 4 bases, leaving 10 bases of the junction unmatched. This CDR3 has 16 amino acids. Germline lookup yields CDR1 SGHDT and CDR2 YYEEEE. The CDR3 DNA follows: TGTGCCAGCAGCCTTCTCAGACAGGGGTGGACAGATACGCAGTATTTT. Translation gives CASSLLRQGWTDTQYF.

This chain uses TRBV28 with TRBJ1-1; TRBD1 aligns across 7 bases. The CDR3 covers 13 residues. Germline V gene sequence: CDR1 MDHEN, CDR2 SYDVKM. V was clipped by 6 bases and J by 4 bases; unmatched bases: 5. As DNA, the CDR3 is TGTGCCAGCAGATTTACAGGGGCCACTGAAGCTTTCTTT. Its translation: CASRFTGATEAFF.

This CDR3 reads CSARDQGYTF. CDR3 coding DNA: TGCAGTGCTAGAGATCAAGGCTACACCTTC. This chain joins TRBV20-1 and TRBJ1-2; D ambiguous. The CDR3 has 10 residues. Germline V gives CDR1 DFQATT, CDR2 SNEGSKA (reference sequence). The V end was cut by 0 bases, the J end by 8 bases, with 4 bases between.

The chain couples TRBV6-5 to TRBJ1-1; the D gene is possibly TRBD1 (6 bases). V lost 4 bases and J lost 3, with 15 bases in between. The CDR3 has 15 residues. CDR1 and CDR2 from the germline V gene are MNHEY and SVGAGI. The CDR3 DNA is TGTGCCAGCAGTTTTTACCCGGACAGCTACACTGAAGCTTTCTTT. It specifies CASSFYPDSYTEAFF.

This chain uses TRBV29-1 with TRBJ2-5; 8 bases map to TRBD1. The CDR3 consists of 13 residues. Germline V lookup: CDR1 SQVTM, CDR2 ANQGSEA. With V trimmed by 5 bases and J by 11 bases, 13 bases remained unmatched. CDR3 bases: TGCAGCGTTATGCAGGGGGCCGAGGGGGAGCAGTACTTC. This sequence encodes CSVMQGAEGEQYF. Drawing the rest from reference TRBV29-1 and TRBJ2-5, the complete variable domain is SAVISQKPSRDICQRGTSLTIQCQVDSQVTMMFWYRQQPGQSLTLIATANQGSEATYESGFVIDKFPISRPNLTFSTLTVSNMSPEDSSIYLCSVMQGAEGEQYFGPGTRLLVL.

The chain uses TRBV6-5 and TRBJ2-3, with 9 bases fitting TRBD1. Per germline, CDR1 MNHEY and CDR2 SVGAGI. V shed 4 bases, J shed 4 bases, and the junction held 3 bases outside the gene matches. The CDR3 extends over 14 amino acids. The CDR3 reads CASSSRTGADTQYF. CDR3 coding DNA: TGTGCCAGCAGTTCCAGGACAGGGGCAGATACGCAGTATTTT.

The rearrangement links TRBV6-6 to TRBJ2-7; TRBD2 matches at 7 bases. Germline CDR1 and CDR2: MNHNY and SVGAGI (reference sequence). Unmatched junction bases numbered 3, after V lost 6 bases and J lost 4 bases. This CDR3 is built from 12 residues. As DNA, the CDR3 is TGTGCCAGCAGCCCAGCGGGGTACGAGCAGTACTTC. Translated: CASSPAGYEQYF.

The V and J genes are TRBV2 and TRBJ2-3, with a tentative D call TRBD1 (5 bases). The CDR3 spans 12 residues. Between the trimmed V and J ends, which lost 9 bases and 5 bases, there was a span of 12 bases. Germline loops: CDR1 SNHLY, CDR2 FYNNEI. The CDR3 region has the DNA TGTGCCAGTTTAACAGGAGTAGATACGCAGTATTTT. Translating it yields CASLTGVDTQYF. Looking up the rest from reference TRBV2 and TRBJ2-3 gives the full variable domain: EPEVTQTPSHQVTQMGQEVILRCVPISNHLYFYWYRQILGQKVEFLVSFYNNEISEKSEIFDDQFSVERPDGSNFTLKIRSTKLEDSAMYFCASLTGVDTQYFGPGTRLTVL.